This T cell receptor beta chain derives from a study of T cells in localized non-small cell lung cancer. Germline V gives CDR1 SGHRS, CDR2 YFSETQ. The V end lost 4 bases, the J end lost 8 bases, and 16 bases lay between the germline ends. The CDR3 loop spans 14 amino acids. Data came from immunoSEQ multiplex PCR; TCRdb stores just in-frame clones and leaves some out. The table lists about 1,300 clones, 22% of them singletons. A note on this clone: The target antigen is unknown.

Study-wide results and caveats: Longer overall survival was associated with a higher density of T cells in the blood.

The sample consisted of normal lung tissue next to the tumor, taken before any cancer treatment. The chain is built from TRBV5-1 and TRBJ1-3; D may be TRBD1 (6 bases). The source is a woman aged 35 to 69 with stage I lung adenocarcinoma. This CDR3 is CASSPDRQRDTIYF. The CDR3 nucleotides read TGCGCCAGCAGCCCCGACAGGCAGAGGGACACCATATATTTT.